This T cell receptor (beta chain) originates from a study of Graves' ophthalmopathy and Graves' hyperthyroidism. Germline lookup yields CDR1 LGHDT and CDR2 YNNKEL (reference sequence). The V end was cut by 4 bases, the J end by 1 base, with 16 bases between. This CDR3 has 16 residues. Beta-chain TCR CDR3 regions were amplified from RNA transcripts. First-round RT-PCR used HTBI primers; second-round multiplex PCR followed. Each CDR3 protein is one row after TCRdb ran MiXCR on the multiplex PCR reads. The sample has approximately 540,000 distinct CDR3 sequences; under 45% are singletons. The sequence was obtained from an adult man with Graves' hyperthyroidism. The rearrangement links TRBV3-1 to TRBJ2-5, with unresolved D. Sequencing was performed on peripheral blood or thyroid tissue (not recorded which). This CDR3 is CASSPPAVDLQETQYF. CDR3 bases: TGTGCCAGCAGCCCCCCGGCGGTAGACCTCCAAGAGACCCAGTACTTC.